This is a list of T cell receptor beta chains from one sample in a study of blood T cell repertoires in COVID-19. The repertoire was sequenced with immunoSEQ multiplex PCR; TCRdb's copy has only in-frame clones and lacks some. The sample has approximately 46,000 clones, around 86% seen once. Sequencing was performed on peripheral blood. The receptor source for this set is a man aged 55 to 70 with active or convalescent COVID-19. CDR3s include the opening cysteine and the closing phenylalanine or tryptophan. A D gene is named only where the DNA matches it firmly. Expanded clones get a size class; other rows say once, few or many, or leave the size out.

J gene | V gene | CDR3 length | clone size | D gene | CDR3 DNA | CDR3 protein
TRBJ2-1 | TRBV6-2/TRBV6-3 | 16 | - | - | TGTGCCAGCAGTTACTCTTCCGGGGGGCCGCGTAATGAGCAGTTCTTC | CASSYSSGGPRNEQFF
TRBJ2-1 | TRBV7-9 | 15 | - | TRBD2 | TGTGCCAGCAGCCCCGTGGGCGGGGGGACCTCTGAGCAGTTCTTC | CASSPVGGGTSEQFF
TRBJ2-3 | TRBV4-3 | 16 | - | - | TGCGCCAGCAGCCAAGACCCACCGGGTCACACAGATACGCAGTATTTT | CASSQDPPGHTDTQYF
TRBJ1-5 | TRBV28 | 15 | - | - | TGTGCCAGCAGTATCTCGGGAGGAAGGAATCAGCCCCAGCATTTT | CASSISGGRNQPQHF
TRBJ1-1 | TRBV7-9 | 18 | - | - | TGTGCCAGCAGCTTCGCATCAGGGATCAGGGGTGGGTACACTGAAGCTTTCTTT | CASSFASGIRGGYTEAFF
TRBJ1-5 | TRBV10-3 | 14 | once | TRBD1 | TGTGCCATCAGGGGACAGGGTTGGGATCAGCCCCAGCATTTT | CAIRGQGWDQPQHF
TRBJ2-3 | TRBV6-5 | 12 | - | TRBD2 | TGTGCCTCGGGGGGGGCCCCAGATACGCAGTATTTT | CASGGAPDTQYF
TRBJ1-2 | TRBV6-1 | 13 | - | - | TGTGCCAGCAGTGAACCCCAGGCTGGCGGCTACACCTTC | CASSEPQAGGYTF
TRBJ1-2 | TRBV2 | 16 | - | - | TGTGCCAGCATCAAAGGTCTGGAGGGGGGGGACTATGGCTACACCTTC | CASIKGLEGGDYGYTF
TRBJ1-2 | TRBV18 | 14 | once | - | TGTGCCAGCTCACCACCAGGAGGGCGTGATGGCTACACCTTC | CASSPPGGRDGYTF
TRBJ1-6 | TRBV30 | 14 | few | - | TGTGCCTGGACTGGACAGTCCTATAATTCACCCCTCCACTTT | CAWTGQSYNSPLHF
TRBJ1-1 | TRBV9 | 13 | few | - | TGTGCCAGCAGCGGACCGGGGGTGACTGAAGCTTTCTTT | CASSGPGVTEAFF
TRBJ2-3 | TRBV20-1 | 15 | - | TRBD2 | TGCAGTGCTAGTTTCCTAGCGGGGGGGCTAGATACGCAGTATTTT | CSASFLAGGLDTQYF
TRBJ1-1 | TRBV28 | 14 | - | - | TGTGCCAGCAGTTTAGGGGGGGACGGCACTGAAGCTTTCTTT | CASSLGGDGTEAFF
TRBJ2-7 | TRBV5-1 | 16 | once | TRBD2 | TGCGCCAGCAGTATGGGACTAGCGGGGGGCGCCTACGAGCAGTACTTC | CASSMGLAGGAYEQYF
TRBJ2-5 | TRBV5-8 | 18 | - | - | TGTGCCAGCAGCTTCTTAATCCGGACAGTGTATGAGCAAGAGACCCAGTACTTC | CASSFLIRTVYEQETQYF
TRBJ1-2 | TRBV18 | 15 | - | - | TGTGCCAGCTCACCATTACAGGGAGAAAAGGATGGCTACACCTTC | CASSPLQGEKDGYTF
TRBJ1-6 | TRBV7-9 | 15 | - | TRBD1 | TGTGCCAGCAGCTTCTCGTCAGGGGGAAGCTCACCCCTCCACTTT | CASSFSSGGSSPLHF
TRBJ1-1 | TRBV5-5 | 15 | - | TRBD1 | TGTGCCAGCAGCTTGAGTGGACAGGGGGGCACTGAAGCTTTCTTT | CASSLSGQGGTEAFF
TRBJ2-7 | TRBV7-9 | 14 | - | - | TGTGCCAGCAGCTTAGGAGACAGAACCTACGAGCAGTACTTC | CASSLGDRTYEQYF
TRBJ1-3 | TRBV6-5 | 14 | - | - | TGTGCCACCGAAGAGGGAGGTGGGGGAAACACCATATATTTT | CATEEGGGGNTIYF
TRBJ1-3 | TRBV7-3 | 13 | - | - | TGTGCCAGCGAGGGCAGGCGTGGAAACACCATATATTTT | CASEGRRGNTIYF
TRBJ2-1 | TRBV7-9 | 13 | - | - | TGTGCCAGCAGCTCGGGCTCCTACAATGAGCAGTTCTTC | CASSSGSYNEQFF
TRBJ1-2 | TRBV6-4 | 14 | - | - | TGTGCCAGCAGTGTTTCGGGGGGAGTTGGTGGCTACACCTTC | CASSVSGGVGGYTF
TRBJ2-1 | TRBV5-1 | 14 | - | TRBD2 | TGCGCCAGCAGCGGGGGCGGGGGGCTTAGAGAGCAGTTCTTC | CASSGGGGLREQFF
TRBJ1-2 | TRBV19 | 12 | - | TRBD1 | TGTGCCAGTAGTCGGACAGGGTATGGCTACACCTTC | CASSRTGYGYTF
TRBJ1-1 | TRBV7-2 | 14 | - | - | TGTGCCAGCAGCTTAGACGGCGGGAACACTGAAGCTTTCTTT | CASSLDGGNTEAFF
TRBJ1-1 | TRBV11-2 | 16 | - | TRBD1 | TGTGCCAGCAGCTTATCGGGCGGACAGGGCGGCACTGAAGCTTTCTTT | CASSLSGGQGGTEAFF